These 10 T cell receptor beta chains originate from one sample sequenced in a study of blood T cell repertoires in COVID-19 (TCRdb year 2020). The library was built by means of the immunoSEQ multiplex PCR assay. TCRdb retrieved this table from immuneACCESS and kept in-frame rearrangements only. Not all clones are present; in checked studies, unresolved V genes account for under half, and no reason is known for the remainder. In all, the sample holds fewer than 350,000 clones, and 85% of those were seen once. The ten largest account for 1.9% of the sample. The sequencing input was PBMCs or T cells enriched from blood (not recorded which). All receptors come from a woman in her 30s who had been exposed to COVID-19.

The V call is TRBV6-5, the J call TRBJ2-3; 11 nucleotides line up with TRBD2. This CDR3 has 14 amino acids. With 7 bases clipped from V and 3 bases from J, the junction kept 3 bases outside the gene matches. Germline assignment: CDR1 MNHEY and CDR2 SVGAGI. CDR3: CASIRLAGTDTQYF. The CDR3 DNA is TGTGCCAGCATACGACTAGCGGGAACAGATACGCAGTATTTT.

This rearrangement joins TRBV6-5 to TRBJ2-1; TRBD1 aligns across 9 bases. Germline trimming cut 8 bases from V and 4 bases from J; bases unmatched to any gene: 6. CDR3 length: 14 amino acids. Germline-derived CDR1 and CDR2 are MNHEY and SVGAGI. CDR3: CASRTGGLYNEQFF. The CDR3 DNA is TGTGCCAGCCGAACAGGGGGCCTATACAATGAGCAGTTCTTC.

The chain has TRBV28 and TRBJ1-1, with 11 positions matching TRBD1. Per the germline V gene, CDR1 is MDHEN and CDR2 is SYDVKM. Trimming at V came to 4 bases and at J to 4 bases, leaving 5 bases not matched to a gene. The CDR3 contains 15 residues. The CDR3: CASSSGGTGGTEAFF. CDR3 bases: TGTGCCAGCAGTTCCGGAGGGACAGGGGGCACTGAAGCTTTCTTT.

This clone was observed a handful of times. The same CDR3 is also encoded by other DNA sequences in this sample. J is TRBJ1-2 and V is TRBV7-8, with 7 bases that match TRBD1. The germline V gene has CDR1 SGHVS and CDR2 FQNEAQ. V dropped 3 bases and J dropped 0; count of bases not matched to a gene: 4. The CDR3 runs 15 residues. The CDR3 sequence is CASSLRQGTNYGYTF. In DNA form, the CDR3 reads TGTGCCAGCAGCTTGAGACAGGGAACTAACTATGGCTACACCTTC.

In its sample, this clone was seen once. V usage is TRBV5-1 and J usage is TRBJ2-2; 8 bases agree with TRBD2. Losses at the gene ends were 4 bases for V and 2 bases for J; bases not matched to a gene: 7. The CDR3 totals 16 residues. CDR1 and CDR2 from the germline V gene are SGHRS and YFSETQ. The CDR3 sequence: CASSHTSGGNTGELFF. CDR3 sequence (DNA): TGCGCCAGCAGCCACACTAGCGGAGGAAACACCGGGGAGCTGTTTTTT.

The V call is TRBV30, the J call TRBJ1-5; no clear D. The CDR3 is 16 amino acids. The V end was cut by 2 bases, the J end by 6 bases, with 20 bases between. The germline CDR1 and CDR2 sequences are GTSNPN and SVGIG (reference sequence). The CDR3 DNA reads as TGTGCCTGGAGTAAAGGGAGACCGGGAGGTTTTCAGCCCCAGCATTTT. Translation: CAWSKGRPGGFQPQHF.

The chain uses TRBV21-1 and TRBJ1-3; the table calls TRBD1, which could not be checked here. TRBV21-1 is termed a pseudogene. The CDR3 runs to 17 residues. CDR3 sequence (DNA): TGTGCCAGCAGCAAATGTTGGGGCCGTAGCTCTGGAAACACCATATATTTT. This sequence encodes CASSKCWGRSSGNTIYF.

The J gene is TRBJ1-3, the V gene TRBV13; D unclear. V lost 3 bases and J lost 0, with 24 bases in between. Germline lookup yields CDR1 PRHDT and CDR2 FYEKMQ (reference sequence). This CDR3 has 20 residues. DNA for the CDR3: TGTGCCAGCAGCTTGCGAACGGAGCGTAGTTTCTTTATCTCTGGAAACACCATATATTTT. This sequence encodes CASSLRTERSFFISGNTIYF.

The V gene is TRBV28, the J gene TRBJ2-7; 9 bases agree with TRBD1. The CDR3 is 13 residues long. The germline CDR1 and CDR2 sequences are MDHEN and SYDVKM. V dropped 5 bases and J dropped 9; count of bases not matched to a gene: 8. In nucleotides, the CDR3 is TGTGCCAGCAGTCCACAGGGGGCGCCGGGGCAGTACTTC. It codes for CASSPQGAPGQYF.

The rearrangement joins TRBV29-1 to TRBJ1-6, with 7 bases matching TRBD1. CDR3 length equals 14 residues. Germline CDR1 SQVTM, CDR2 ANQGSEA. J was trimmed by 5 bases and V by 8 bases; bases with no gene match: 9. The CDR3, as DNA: TGCAGCTCCGAACAGGGGAATCATAATTCACCCCTCCACTTT. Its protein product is CSSEQGNHNSPLHF.